The clone carrying this T cell receptor beta chain was seen at least ten times. Absent ophthalmopathy progression within 18 months defined stable Graves' hyperthyroidism. These patients, aged 18 to 65, had recently diagnosed hyperthyroidism lasting under 2 months. From RNA transcripts, TCR beta CDR3 regions were amplified. First-round RT-PCR of the TCR CDR3 relied on the HTBI primer set. From the multiplex PCR reads, TCRdb called clonotypes with MiXCR, one entry per CDR3 protein. Of 250,000 to 300,000 distinct CDR3 sequences listed, roughly 15% are singletons. The data are from a study of T cells in Graves' hyperthyroidism and ophthalmopathy. The V gene's germline CDR1 is GTSNPN and CDR2 SVGIG (reference sequence). Trimming left V 3 bases short and J 8 bases short, with 14 bases between. This CDR3 contains 13 residues.

The chain couples TRBV30 to TRBJ1-5; no reliable D call. This TCR was recovered from a woman between 40 and 50 years old with Graves' hyperthyroidism. Sample: blood. DNA of the CDR3: TGTGCCTGGAGCCGGGTGGCCTGGGAGCCCCAGCATTTT. It specifies CAWSRVAWEPQHF.